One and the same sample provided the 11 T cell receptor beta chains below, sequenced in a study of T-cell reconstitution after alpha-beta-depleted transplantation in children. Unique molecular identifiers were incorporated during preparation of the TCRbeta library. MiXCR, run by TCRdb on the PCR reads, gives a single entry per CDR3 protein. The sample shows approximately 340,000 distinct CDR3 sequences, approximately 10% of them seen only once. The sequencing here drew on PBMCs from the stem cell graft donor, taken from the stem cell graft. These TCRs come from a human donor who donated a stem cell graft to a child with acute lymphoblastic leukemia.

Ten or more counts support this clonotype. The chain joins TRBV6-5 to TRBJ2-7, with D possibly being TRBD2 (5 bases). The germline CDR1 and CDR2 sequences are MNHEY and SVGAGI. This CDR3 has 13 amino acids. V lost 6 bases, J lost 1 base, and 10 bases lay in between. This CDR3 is CASSREGSYEQYF. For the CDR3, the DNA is TGTGCCAGCAGCCGAGAGGGTTCCTACGAGCAGTACTTC.

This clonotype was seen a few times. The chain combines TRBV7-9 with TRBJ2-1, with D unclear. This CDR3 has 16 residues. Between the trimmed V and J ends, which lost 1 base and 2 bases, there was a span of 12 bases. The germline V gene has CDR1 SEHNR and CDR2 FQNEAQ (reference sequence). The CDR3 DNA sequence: TGTGCCAGCAGCTTAGTCCCAGCTATCCCCTACAATGAGCAGTTCTTC. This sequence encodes CASSLVPAIPYNEQFF.

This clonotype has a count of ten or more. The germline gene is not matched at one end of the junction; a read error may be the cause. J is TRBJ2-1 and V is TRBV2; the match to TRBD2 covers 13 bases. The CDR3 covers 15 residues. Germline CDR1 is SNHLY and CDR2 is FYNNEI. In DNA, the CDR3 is TGTGCCAGCAGGGAAGGGACTAGCGGGATAGGTGAGCAGTTCTTC. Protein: CASREGTSGIGEQFF.

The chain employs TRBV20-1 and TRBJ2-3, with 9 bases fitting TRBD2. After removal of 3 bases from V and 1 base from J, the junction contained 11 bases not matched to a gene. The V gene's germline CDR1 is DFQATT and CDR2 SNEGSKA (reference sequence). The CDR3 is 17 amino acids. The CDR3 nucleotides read TGCAGTGCTAGTGAGGTAGCGGGAGTGGTTGGCACAGATACGCAGTATTTT. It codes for CSASEVAGVVGTDTQYF.

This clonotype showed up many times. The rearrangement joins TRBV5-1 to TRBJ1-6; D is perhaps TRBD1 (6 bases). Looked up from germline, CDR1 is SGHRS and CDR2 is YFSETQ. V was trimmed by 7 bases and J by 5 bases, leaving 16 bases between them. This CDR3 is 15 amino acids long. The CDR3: CASREQGLDNSPLHF. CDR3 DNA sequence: TGCGCCAGCCGGGAACAGGGCCTCGATAATTCACCCCTCCACTTT.

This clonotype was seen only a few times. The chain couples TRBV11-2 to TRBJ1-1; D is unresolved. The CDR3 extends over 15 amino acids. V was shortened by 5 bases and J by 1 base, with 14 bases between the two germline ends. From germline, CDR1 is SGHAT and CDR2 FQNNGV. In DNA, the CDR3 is TGTGCCAGCAGCCCTAGGGTCTCTAGGAACACTGAAGCTTTCTTT. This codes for CASSPRVSRNTEAFF.

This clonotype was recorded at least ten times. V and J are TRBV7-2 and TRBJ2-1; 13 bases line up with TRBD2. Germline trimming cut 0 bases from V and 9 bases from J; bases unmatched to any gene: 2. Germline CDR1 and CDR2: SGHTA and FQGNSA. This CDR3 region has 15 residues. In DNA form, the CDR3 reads TGTGCCAGCAGCTTAGCTACTAGCGGGAGGGGTGAGCAGTTCTTC. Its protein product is CASSLATSGRGEQFF.

In DNA, the CDR3 is TGTGCCAGCAGTTTAGGAGGGGGCTGGGAAAAACTGTTTTTT. This gives the protein CASSLGGGWEKLFF. This chain connects TRBV12-3 or TRBV12-4 to TRBJ1-4; 7 bases agree with TRBD1. The CDR3 totals 14 residues. Trimming took 1 base from V and 8 from J; bases not matched to a gene: 4.

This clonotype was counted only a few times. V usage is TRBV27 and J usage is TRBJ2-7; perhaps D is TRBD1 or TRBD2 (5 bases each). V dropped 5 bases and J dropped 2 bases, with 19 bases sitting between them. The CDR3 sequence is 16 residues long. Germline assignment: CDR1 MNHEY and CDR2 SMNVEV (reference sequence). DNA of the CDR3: TGTGCCAGCAGTCCCCTTCTTTGGGGGACGACCTACGAGCAGTACTTC. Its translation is CASSPLLWGTTYEQYF.

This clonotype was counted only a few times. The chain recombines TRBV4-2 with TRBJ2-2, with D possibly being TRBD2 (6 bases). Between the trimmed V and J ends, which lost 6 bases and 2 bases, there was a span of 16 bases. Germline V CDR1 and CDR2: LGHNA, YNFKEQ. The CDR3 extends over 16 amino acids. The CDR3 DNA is TGTGCCAGCAGGTGGAGCCTAGCGATTAACACCGGGGAGCTGTTTTTT. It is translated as CASRWSLAINTGELFF.

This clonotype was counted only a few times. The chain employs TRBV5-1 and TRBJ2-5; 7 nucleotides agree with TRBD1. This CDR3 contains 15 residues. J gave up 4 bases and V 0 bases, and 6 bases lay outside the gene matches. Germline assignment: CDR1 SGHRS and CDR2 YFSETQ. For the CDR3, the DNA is TGCGCCAGCAGCTTGGGAGACAGGGTGAGAGAGACCCAGTACTTC. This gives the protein CASSLGDRVRETQYF.